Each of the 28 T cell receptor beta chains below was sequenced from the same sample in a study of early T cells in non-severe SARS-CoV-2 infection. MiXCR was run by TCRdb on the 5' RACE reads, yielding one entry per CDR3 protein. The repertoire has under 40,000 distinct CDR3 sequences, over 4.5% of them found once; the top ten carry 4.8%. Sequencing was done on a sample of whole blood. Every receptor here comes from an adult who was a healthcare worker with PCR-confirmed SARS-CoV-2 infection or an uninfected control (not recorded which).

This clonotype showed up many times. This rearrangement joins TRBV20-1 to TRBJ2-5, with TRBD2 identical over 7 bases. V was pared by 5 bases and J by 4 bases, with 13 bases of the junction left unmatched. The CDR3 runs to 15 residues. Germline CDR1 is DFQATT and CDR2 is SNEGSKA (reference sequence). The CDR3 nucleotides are TGCAGTGCTTCCCTTGCGGGGGAGGTCCTAGAGACCCAGTACTTC. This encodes CSASLAGEVLETQYF.

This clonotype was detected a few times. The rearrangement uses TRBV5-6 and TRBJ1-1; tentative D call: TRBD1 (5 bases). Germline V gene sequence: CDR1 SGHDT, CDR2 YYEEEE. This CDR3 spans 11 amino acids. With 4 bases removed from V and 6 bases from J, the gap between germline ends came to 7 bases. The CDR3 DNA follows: TGTGCCAGCAGCCGGACATCTGAAGCTTTCTTT. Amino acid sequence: CASSRTSEAFF.

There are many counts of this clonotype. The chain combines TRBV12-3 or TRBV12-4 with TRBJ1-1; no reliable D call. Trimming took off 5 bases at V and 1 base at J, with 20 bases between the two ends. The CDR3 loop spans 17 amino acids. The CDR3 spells CASSPSGKREENTEAFF. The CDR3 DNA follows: TGTGCCAGCAGTCCCTCGGGTAAAAGGGAGGAGAACACTGAAGCTTTCTTT.

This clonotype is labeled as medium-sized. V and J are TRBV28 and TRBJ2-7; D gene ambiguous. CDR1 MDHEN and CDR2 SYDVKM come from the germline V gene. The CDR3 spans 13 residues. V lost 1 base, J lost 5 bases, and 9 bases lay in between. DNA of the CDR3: TGTGCCAGCAGTTTATCCCCGGGTGACGAGCAGTACTTC. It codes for CASSLSPGDEQYF.

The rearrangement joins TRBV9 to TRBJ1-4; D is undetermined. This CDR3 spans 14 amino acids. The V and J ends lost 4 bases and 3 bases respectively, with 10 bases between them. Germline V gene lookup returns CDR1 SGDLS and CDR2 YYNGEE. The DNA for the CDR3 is TGTGCCAGCAGCCTGGACGGATCTAATGAAAAACTGTTTTTT. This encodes CASSLDGSNEKLFF.

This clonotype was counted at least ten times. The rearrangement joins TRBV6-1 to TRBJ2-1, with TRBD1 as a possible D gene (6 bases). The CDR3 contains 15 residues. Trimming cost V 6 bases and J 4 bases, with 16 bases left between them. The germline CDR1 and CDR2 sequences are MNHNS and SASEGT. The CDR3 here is CASRTDRPPYNEQFF. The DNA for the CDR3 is TGTGCCAGCAGGACCGACAGGCCGCCGTACAATGAGCAGTTCTTC.

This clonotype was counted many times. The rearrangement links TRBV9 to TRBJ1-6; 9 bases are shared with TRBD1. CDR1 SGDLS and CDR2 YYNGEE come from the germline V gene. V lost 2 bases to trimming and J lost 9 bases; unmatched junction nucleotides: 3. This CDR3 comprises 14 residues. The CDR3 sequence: CASSVETGGSPLHF. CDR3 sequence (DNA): TGTGCCAGCAGCGTGGAGACAGGGGGTTCACCCCTCCACTTT. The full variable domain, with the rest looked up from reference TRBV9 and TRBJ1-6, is DSGVTQTPKHLITATGQRVTLRCSPRSGDLSVYWYQQSLDQGLQFLIQYYNGEERAKGNILERFSAQQFPDLHSELNLSSLELGDSALYFCASSVETGGSPLHFGNGTRLTVT.

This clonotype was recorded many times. The CDR3 protein is CSARLAGNYEQYF. In DNA form, the CDR3 reads TGCAGTGCTCGACTAGCGGGAAACTACGAGCAGTACTTC. This chain connects TRBV20-1 to TRBJ2-7, with 11 bases identical to TRBD2. In germline, CDR1 is DFQATT, CDR2 SNEGSKA (reference sequence). This CDR3 is built from 13 residues. Trimming at V came to 5 bases and at J to 3 bases, leaving 3 bases not matched to a gene.

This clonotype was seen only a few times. The CDR3 protein is CASSHVWVPGQFSNEKLFF. CDR3 sequence (DNA): TGCGCCAGCAGCCATGTGTGGGTCCCGGGACAGTTCTCCAATGAAAAACTGTTTTTT. The chain is built from TRBV4-1 and TRBJ1-4; TRBD1 matches at 7 bases. This CDR3 spans 19 amino acids. Germline trimming cut 3 bases from V and 5 bases from J; bases unmatched to any gene: 18. Germline V gene data show CDR1 as MGHRA and CDR2 as YSYEKL.

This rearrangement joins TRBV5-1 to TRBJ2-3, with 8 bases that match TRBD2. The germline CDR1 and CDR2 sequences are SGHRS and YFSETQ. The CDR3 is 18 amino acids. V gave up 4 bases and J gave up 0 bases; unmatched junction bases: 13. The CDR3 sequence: CASSPGTSGSWSTDTQYF. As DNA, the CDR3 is TGCGCCAGCAGCCCTGGTACGAGCGGGAGTTGGAGCACAGATACGCAGTATTTT.

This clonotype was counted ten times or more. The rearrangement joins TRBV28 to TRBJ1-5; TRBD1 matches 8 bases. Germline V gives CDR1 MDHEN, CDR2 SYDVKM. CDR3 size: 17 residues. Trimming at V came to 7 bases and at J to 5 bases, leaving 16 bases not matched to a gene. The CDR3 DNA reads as TGTGCCAGCACTAGGATGCGGACAGGGCTTAATCATCAGCCCCAGCATTTT. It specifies CASTRMRTGLNHQPQHF. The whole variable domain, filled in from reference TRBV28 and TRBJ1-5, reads DVKVTQSSRYLVKRTGEKVFLECVQDMDHENMFWYRQDPGLGLRLIYFSYDVKMKEKGDIPEGYSVSREKKERFSLILESASTNQTSMYLCASTRMRTGLNHQPQHFGDGTRLSIL.

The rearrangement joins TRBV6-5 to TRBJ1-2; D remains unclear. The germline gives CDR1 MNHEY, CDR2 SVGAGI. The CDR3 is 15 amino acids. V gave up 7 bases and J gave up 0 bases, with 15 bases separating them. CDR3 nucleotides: TGTGCCAGCACTCCCTGGCCTCGAGCTAACTATGGCTACACCTTC. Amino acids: CASTPWPRANYGYTF.

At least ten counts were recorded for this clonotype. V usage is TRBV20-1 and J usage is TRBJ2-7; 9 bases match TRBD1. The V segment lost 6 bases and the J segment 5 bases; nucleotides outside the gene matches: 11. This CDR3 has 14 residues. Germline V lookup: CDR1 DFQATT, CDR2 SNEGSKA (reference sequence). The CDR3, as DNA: TGCAGTGCACCTACAGGGGGCTTTTCCCACGAGCAGTACTTC. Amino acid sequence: CSAPTGGFSHEQYF.

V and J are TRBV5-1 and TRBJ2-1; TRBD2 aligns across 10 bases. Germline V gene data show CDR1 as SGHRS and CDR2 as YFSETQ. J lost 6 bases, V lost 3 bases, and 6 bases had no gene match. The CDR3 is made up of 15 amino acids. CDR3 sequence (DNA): TGCGCCAGCAGCTCTTTAGCGGGAGGACGCAATGAGCAGTTCTTC. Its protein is CASSSLAGGRNEQFF.

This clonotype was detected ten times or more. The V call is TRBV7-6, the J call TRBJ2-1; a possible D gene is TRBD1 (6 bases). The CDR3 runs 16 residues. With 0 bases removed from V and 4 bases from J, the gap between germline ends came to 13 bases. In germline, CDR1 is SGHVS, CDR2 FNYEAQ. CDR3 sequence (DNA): TGTGCCAGCAGCTTAGCGTCGGCAGGGGTGTACAATGAGCAGTTCTTC. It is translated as CASSLASAGVYNEQFF. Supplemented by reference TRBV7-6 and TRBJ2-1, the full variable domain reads GAGVSQSPRYKVTKRGQDVALRCDPISGHVSLYWYRQALGQGPEFLTYFNYEAQQDKSGLPNDRFSAERPEGSISTLTIQRTEQRDSAMYRCASSLASAGVYNEQFFGPGTRLTVL.

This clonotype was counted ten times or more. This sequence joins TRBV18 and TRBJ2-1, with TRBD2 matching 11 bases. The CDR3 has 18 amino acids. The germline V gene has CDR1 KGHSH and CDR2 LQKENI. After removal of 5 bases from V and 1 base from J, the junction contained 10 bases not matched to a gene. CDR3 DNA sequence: TGTGCCAGCTCAACGCTAGCGGGAGGAGGAGGATCCTACAATGAGCAGTTCTTC. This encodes CASSTLAGGGGSYNEQFF.

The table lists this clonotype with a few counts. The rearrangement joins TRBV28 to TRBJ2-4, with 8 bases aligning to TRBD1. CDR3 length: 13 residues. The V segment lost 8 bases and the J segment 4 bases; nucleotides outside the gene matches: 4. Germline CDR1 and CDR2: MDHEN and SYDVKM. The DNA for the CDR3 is TGTGCCAGCTCGACAGGGGCAAAAAACATTCAGTACTTC. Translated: CASSTGAKNIQYF. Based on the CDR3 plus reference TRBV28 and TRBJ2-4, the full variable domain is DVKVTQSSRYLVKRTGEKVFLECVQDMDHENMFWYRQDPGLGLRLIYFSYDVKMKEKGDIPEGYSVSREKKERFSLILESASTNQTSMYLCASSTGAKNIQYFGAGTRLSVL.

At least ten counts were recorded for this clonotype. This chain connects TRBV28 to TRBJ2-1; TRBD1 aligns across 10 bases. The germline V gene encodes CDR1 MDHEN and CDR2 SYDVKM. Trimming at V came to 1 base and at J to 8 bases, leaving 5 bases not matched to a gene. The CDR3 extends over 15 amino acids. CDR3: CASSLSATGGDEQFF. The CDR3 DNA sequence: TGTGCCAGCAGTTTATCTGCGACAGGGGGCGATGAGCAGTTCTTC.

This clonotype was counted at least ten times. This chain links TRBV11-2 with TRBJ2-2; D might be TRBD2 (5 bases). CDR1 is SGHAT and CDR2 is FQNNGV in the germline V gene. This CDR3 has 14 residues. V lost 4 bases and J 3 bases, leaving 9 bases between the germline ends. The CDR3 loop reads CASSSGLDTGELFF. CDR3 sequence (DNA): TGTGCCAGCAGCTCCGGACTGGACACCGGGGAGCTGTTTTTT. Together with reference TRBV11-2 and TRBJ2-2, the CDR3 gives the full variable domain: EAGVAQSPRYKIIEKRQSVAFWCNPISGHATLYWYQQILGQGPKLLIQFQNNGVVDDSQLPKDRFSAERLKGVDSTLKIQPAKLEDSAVYLCASSSGLDTGELFFGEGSRLTVL.

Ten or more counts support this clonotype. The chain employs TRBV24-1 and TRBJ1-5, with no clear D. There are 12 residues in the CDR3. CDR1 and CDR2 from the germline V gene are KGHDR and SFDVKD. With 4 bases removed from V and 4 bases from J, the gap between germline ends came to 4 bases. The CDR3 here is CATSDWNQPQHF. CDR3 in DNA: TGTGCCACCAGTGACTGGAATCAGCCCCAGCATTTT.

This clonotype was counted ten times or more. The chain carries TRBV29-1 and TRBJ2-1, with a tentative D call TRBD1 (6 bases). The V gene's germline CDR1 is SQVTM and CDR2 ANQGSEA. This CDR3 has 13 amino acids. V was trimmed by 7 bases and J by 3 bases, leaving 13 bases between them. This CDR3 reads CSATRDNYNEQFF. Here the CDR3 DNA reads TGCAGCGCAACCCGGGACAACTACAATGAGCAGTTCTTC.

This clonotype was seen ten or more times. The CDR3 here is CASSLHSQDSYEQYF. The DNA of the CDR3 is TGTGCCAGCAGCTTACACTCGCAGGATTCCTACGAGCAGTACTTC. This chain joins TRBV11-1 and TRBJ2-7; D call uncertain. Deletions cut 2 bases from V and 1 base from J, with 12 bases between. Germline V CDR1 and CDR2: SGHAT, FQDESV (reference sequence). The CDR3 sequence is 15 residues long.

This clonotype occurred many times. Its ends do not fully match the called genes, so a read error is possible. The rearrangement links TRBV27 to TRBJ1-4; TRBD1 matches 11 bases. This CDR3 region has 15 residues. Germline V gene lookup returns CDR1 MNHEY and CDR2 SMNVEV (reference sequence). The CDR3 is CASSLPDRGRKGPEF. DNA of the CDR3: TGTGCCAGCAGTTTACCGGACAGGGGGCGCAAAGGGCCTGAGTTT.

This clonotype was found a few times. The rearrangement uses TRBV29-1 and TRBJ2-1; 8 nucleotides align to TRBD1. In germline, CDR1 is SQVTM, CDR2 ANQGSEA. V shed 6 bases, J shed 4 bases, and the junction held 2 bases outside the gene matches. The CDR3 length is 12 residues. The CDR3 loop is CSVGQAYNEQFF. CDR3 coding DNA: TGCAGCGTGGGACAGGCTTACAATGAGCAGTTCTTC.

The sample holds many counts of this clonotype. The CDR3 DNA reads TGCAGCGTTGGGGACAGGTTTCCCTACGAGCAGTACTTC. This codes for CSVGDRFPYEQYF. V and J are TRBV29-1 and TRBJ2-7; 8 nucleotides match TRBD1. Trimming cost V 4 bases and J 2 bases; bases outside gene matches: 4. Germline V gene lookup returns CDR1 SQVTM and CDR2 ANQGSEA. The CDR3 is 13 amino acids.

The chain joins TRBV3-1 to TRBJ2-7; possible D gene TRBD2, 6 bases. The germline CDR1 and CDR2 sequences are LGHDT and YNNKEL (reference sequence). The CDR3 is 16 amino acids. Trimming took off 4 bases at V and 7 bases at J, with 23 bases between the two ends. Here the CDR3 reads CASSRSEIRSAGEQYF. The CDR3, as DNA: TGTGCCAGCAGCCGGTCGGAGATTCGGTCAGCGGGTGAGCAGTACTTC.

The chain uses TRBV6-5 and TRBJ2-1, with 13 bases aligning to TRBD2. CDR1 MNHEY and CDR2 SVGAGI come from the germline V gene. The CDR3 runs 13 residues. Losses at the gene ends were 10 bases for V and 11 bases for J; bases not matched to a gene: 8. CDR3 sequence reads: CATGGGTSGKQFF. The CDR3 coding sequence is TGTGCCACCGGGGGGGGGACTAGCGGGAAGCAGTTCTTC.

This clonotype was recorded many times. Here the CDR3 reads CASRSDLYGYTF. The DNA for the CDR3 is TGTGCCAGCAGGTCAGATCTCTATGGCTACACCTTC. The chain joins TRBV6-1 to TRBJ1-2; unclear D gene. Trimming cost V 6 bases and J 4 bases, with 9 bases left between them. Germline-derived CDR1 and CDR2 are MNHNS and SASEGT. The CDR3 has 12 amino acids.